This entry is about one TCR beta chain. The antigen it binds to is not known. Per-nucleotide qualities are absent, and no much larger clonotype sits a single base away. Each collaborating institution followed its own protocols to collect whole blood in K2EDTA tubes. Collaborator samples were shipped for TCRbeta analysis as frozen whole blood, isolated PBMCs, or DNA extracted from either sample type. The data are from a study of blood T cell repertoires in COVID-19 (TCRdb year 2020). Describing the broader study: Collaborator samples came from the United States, Italy and Spain and covered acute and convalescent phases of COVID-19. The material from the prospective study consisted of cDNA or gDNA derived from T cells, B-cell-depleted T cells, or PBMCs. The dataset comprised deeply sampled blood TCRbeta repertoires from subjects exposed to, actively infected with, or recovered from COVID-19. Samples came from the ongoing ImmuneRACE study (first 160 participants) plus 1,254 subjects from 6 global collaborators. Sample metadata almost always included a de-identified subject ID, COVID-19 status, age in years and sex. The repertoires were released in a freely available public database meant as a resource for research on the immune response to SARS-CoV-2. Where available, HLA class I and class II types were taken from metadata supplied by the sample provider and were not determined by assay-based typing. Study-level results and caveats: The amount of clinical and demographic metadata varied by source and participant and was provided uncurated.

CDR1 MNHEY and CDR2 SVGAGI are derived from the germline V gene. From the cysteine through the phenylalanine, the CDR3 covers 13 amino acids. Only the CDR3 portion is preserved as DNA: 39 bases, with reading frame beginning at the first base. Trimming takes 8 bases from V and 8 bases from J, and the germline ends sit 18 bases apart. The immunoSEQ Assay, a bias-controlled multiplex PCR, was used to amplify TCRbeta CDR3 regions from genomic DNA. For the original study's pipeline: Nucleated cell counts per sample were estimated from amplification of reference gene primers within the assay. To quantify the absolute abundance of each unique TCRbeta CDR3 rearrangement, sequence reads were collapsed and filtered. For each sample, productive Simpson clonality was calculated as the square root of Simpson's diversity index over productive rearrangements. The source is immuneACCESS, and TCRdb retained only in-frame sequences with V and J called. Part of the clones is not carried over; for the studies checked, unresolved V genes explain less than half of this, and the remainder is unexplained. That table furnishes V, J and clone size, whereas the DNA furnished D and trimming. The sample table holds approximately 270,000 clones, of which roughly 88% were seen once. The ten most abundant clones make up over 1.2% of the sample.

The TCR comes from a man older than 75 with acute or convalescent COVID-19. The chain joins TRBV6-5 to TRBJ1-2, and TRBD1 may be the D gene, going by 6 matching bases. The sample taken for sequencing was peripheral blood. For the CDR3, the sequence is CASGPGASVGYTF. The bases read TGTGCCAGCGGACCAGGGGCAAGCGTAGGCTACACCTTC.